What follows is one TCR gamma chain and its context. Its specificity is not known. The record originates from a study of Vδ1+ human thymocytes. The study, taken as a whole, reports: Highly polyclonal TRG and TRD repertoires with Gaussian CDR3 length distributions appeared in thymus.

Sequences come from RNA converted to cDNA by reverse transcription. Pooled V-gene forward primers with one constant-region reverse primer generated the CDR3 amplicons by multiplex PCR. TCRdb re-called the multiplex PCR reads through CATT. The sample includes 25,000 to 35,000 gamma-chain clones, over 15% of them seen just once. The V gene's germline CDR1 is GITISATS and CDR2 ISYDGTV (reference sequence). CDR3 size: 15 residues. J was trimmed by 2 bases and V by 2 bases; bases with no gene match: 9. V is TRGV9 and J is TRGJ1 or TRGJ2. The TCR was taken from a boy under three years old who had congenital heart surgery. Sequenced input: Vdelta1+ gamma-delta thymocytes from the thymus. Subset denoted: FACS-sorted CD3+ TCRalphabeta- TCRVdelta1+ TCRVdelta2- thymocytes. The CDR3 nucleotides read TGTGCCTTGTGGGAGGAATACCTGTATTATTATAAGAAACTCTTT. It codes for CALWEEYLYYYKKLF.